This T cell receptor beta chain was recovered during a study of T cells in narcolepsy. Study details: Enrolled donors included narcolepsy type 1 or type 2 patients and healthy controls. Study observations and caveats: Autoreactive clonotypes reportedly recurred in blood of same and different patients, not controls.

Of note for this clone: Its antigen remains unidentified.

Profiled with immunoSEQ multiplex PCR; TCRdb holds only in-frame clones, not every one. There are around 26,000 clones in the sample; 55% to 80% occur only once, and approximately 12% lies in the top ten. This CDR3 has 14 amino acids. V gave up 2 bases and J gave up 5 bases, with 12 bases separating them. Germline lookup yields CDR1 SSHAT and CDR2 FNYEAQ (reference sequence). This receptor was obtained from a human donor in good health. Sequencing used memory (CD45RA-) CD4+ T cells from blood. The V gene is TRBV7-7, the J gene TRBJ2-5; D may be TRBD2 (5 bases). The CDR3: CASSLRGLGETQYF. The CDR3 nucleotides read TGTGCCAGCAGCTTACGCGGGCTTGGTGAGACCCAGTACTTC. Together with reference TRBV7-7 and TRBJ2-5, the CDR3 gives the full variable domain: GAGVSQSPRYKVTKRGQDVTLRCDPISSHATLYWYQQALGQGPEFLTYFNYEAQPDKSGLPSDRFSAERPEGSISTLTIQRTEQRDSAMYRCASSLRGLGETQYFGPGTRLLVL.